The rows below give T cell receptor beta chains drawn from one sample of a study of blood T cell repertoires in COVID-19. TCRdb keeps only in-frame clones here, not all; method: immunoSEQ multiplex PCR. The repertoire consists of roughly 60,000 clones, with over 55% occurring once and the leading ten covering 4.5% to 5%. What was sequenced was peripheral blood. Every receptor here comes from a woman between 70 and 85 years old with COVID-19, enrolled during active disease. Each CDR3 is given with its conserved first and last residue. A D gene is named only where the DNA matches it firmly. Clone sizes are given selectively: once, few, many, or a class where the clone is expanded.

j_call: TRBJ2-2; clone_size: -; d_call: TRBD2; v_call: TRBV3-1/TRBV3-2; cdr3_aa: CASSLSGRAFSNTGELFF; cdr3_nt: TGTGCCAGCAGCCTTAGCGGGAGGGCCTTCTCGAACACCGGGGAGCTGTTTTTT
j_call: TRBJ2-7; clone_size: -; d_call: -; v_call: TRBV4-1; cdr3_aa: CASSQDPSSYEQYF; cdr3_nt: TGCGCCAGCAGCCAAGACCCCAGCTCCTACGAGCAGTACTTC
j_call: TRBJ2-7; clone_size: -; d_call: TRBD1; v_call: TRBV6-5; cdr3_aa: CASSRDRSPTKQYF; cdr3_nt: TGTGCCAGCAGTCGGGACAGATCTCCTACGAAGCAGTACTTC
j_call: TRBJ1-4; clone_size: -; d_call: TRBD1; v_call: TRBV15; cdr3_aa: CATSTRRGGTNEKLFF; cdr3_nt: TGTGCCACCAGCACCAGACGAGGGGGCACTAATGAAAAACTGTTTTTT
j_call: TRBJ2-5; clone_size: -; d_call: TRBD2; v_call: TRBV7-9; cdr3_aa: CASSLGLAGKETQYF; cdr3_nt: TGTGCCAGCAGCTTGGGACTAGCGGGAAAAGAGACCCAGTACTTC
j_call: TRBJ1-5; clone_size: once; d_call: -; v_call: TRBV7-9; cdr3_aa: CASSLVGHGQPQHF; cdr3_nt: TGTGCCAGCAGCTTAGTGGGACATGGACAGCCCCAGCATTTT
j_call: TRBJ1-6; clone_size: once; d_call: -; v_call: TRBV9; cdr3_aa: CASSLGQLNSPLHF; cdr3_nt: TGTGCCAGCAGCCTCGGACAGCTAAATTCACCCCTCCACTTT
j_call: TRBJ1-5; clone_size: -; d_call: -; v_call: TRBV11-2; cdr3_aa: CASSKDRYQPQHF; cdr3_nt: TGTGCCAGCTCAAAAGACAGATATCAGCCCCAGCATTTT
j_call: TRBJ1-2; clone_size: -; d_call: -; v_call: TRBV28; cdr3_aa: CASSFGSTDNYGYTF; cdr3_nt: TGTGCCAGCAGTTTCGGTTCGACAGATAACTATGGCTACACCTTC
j_call: TRBJ1-1; clone_size: many; d_call: TRBD1; v_call: TRBV27; cdr3_aa: CASREGQGLRNTEAFF; cdr3_nt: TGTGCCAGCAGAGAGGGACAGGGGTTGAGGAACACTGAAGCTTTCTTT
j_call: TRBJ2-1; clone_size: -; d_call: -; v_call: TRBV3-1/TRBV3-2; cdr3_aa: CASSQVRLGVWEQFF; cdr3_nt: TGTGCCAGCAGCCAAGTGAGGTTGGGAGTGTGGGAGCAGTTCTTC
j_call: TRBJ2-1; clone_size: -; d_call: -; v_call: TRBV6-6; cdr3_aa: CASSYGSSYNEQFF; cdr3_nt: TGTGCCAGCAGTTACGGGAGCTCCTACAATGAGCAGTTCTTC
j_call: TRBJ2-5; clone_size: few; d_call: TRBD1; v_call: TRBV2; cdr3_aa: CASTQDRGVETQYF; cdr3_nt: TGTGCCAGCACTCAGGACAGGGGGGTAGAGACCCAGTACTTC
j_call: TRBJ2-5; clone_size: once; d_call: -; v_call: TRBV19; cdr3_aa: CASSIHTQETQYF; cdr3_nt: TGTGCCAGTAGTATTCACACACAAGAGACCCAGTACTTC
j_call: TRBJ1-2; clone_size: -; d_call: -; v_call: TRBV25-1; cdr3_aa: CASSGAGDFYGYTF; cdr3_nt: TGTGCCAGCAGTGGGGCGGGGGATTTCTATGGCTACACCTTC
j_call: TRBJ1-6; clone_size: -; d_call: TRBD1; v_call: TRBV19; cdr3_aa: CASSPTGTAYNSPLHF; cdr3_nt: TGTGCCAGTAGTCCTACCGGGACAGCCTATAATTCACCCCTCCACTTT
j_call: TRBJ1-3; clone_size: -; d_call: -; v_call: TRBV9; cdr3_aa: CASGQTSGNTIYF; cdr3_nt: TGTGCCAGCGGGCAGACCTCTGGAAACACCATATATTTT
j_call: TRBJ2-3; clone_size: -; d_call: TRBD2; v_call: TRBV27; cdr3_aa: CASSSRGGLGTDTQYF; cdr3_nt: TGTGCCAGCAGTTCGCGGGGGGGCCTGGGGACAGATACGCAGTATTTT
j_call: TRBJ1-3; clone_size: -; d_call: -; v_call: TRBV5-1; cdr3_aa: CASAPQGMGAGNTIYF; cdr3_nt: TGCGCCAGCGCACCACAGGGAATGGGGGCCGGAAACACCATATATTTT
j_call: TRBJ1-1; clone_size: -; d_call: -; v_call: TRBV7-9; cdr3_aa: CASSPDRAEAFF; cdr3_nt: TGTGCCAGCAGCCCGGACAGAGCTGAAGCTTTCTTT
j_call: TRBJ1-6; clone_size: few; d_call: TRBD1; v_call: TRBV25-1; cdr3_aa: CAGGGTGISPLHF; cdr3_nt: TGTGCCGGAGGGGGGACAGGTATTTCACCCCTCCACTTT
j_call: TRBJ1-4; clone_size: -; d_call: -; v_call: TRBV7-9; cdr3_aa: CASSLALREKLFF; cdr3_nt: TGTGCCAGCAGCTTAGCGTTGAGGGAAAAACTGTTTTTT
j_call: TRBJ2-5; clone_size: few; d_call: TRBD2; v_call: TRBV5-1; cdr3_aa: CASRPPGLAGVGQYF; cdr3_nt: TGCGCCAGCAGACCCCCGGGACTAGCGGGGGTAGGGCAGTACTTC
j_call: TRBJ2-5; clone_size: -; d_call: TRBD2; v_call: TRBV4-1; cdr3_aa: CASSQVAGGLSETQYF; cdr3_nt: TGCGCCAGCAGCCAAGTGGCGGGGGGGCTATCAGAGACCCAGTACTTC
j_call: TRBJ2-1; clone_size: -; d_call: -; v_call: TRBV19; cdr3_aa: CASSIEGVQQFF; cdr3_nt: TGTGCCAGTAGTATAGAAGGGGTCCAACAGTTCTTC